The clone carrying this TCR beta chain was observed a few times. Amplified TCR beta CDR3 regions came from RNA transcripts. HTBI primers were the set used in a first-round RT-PCR of the TCR CDR3. In TCRdb, the multiplex PCR reads were re-called with MiXCR into one record per CDR3 protein. Of 300,000 to 400,000 distinct CDR3 sequences in the sample, around 13% were seen once. V lost 1 base to trimming and J lost 4 bases, with 13 bases between them. CDR3 length equals 16 residues. Germline V CDR1 and CDR2: SGHTA, FQGNSA. This sample is drawn from a study of T cells in Graves' hyperthyroidism and ophthalmopathy. About the research overall: Blood was drawn when the patient was first diagnosed and still untreated.

Sequenced material: blood. The rearrangement uses TRBV7-2 and TRBJ1-4; D uncertain. This TCR came from a woman under 40 with Graves' ophthalmopathy. The CDR3 sequence is CASSLVFFSNNEKLFF. CDR3 in DNA: TGTGCCAGCAGCTTAGTTTTCTTCAGCAATAATGAAAAACTGTTTTTT.